This is a list of T cell receptor beta chains from one sample in a study of control samples from healthy donors and cancer patients. The repertoire was sequenced with immunoSEQ multiplex PCR; TCRdb's copy has only in-frame clones and lacks some. Altogether 150,000 to 200,000 clones are present, just over 90% being singletons, with the ten largest covering over 1.1%. The sequenced sample was blood. All receptors derive from a man aged 25-40 years in good health. Each CDR3 is given with its conserved first and last residue. The D gene is left open where the match is weak. Not every row has a clone size; where given, it reads once, few, many or a size class.

d_gene	abundance	v_gene	j_gene	CDR3nt	CDR3aa
TRBD1	NA	TRBV15	TRBJ1-2	TGTGCCACCACTGGACAGGGCGAGGCCTATGGCTACACCTTC	CATTGQGEAYGYTF
NA	NA	TRBV7-3	TRBJ2-2	TGTGCCAGCAGCTTAACGTCTGGTGGGGAGCTGTTTTTT	CASSLTSGGELFF
TRBD1	once	TRBV10-3	TRBJ2-5	TGTGCCATCAGTGGGGACAGCCAAGAGACCCAGTACTTC	CAISGDSQETQYF
NA	few	TRBV7-2	TRBJ1-2	TGTGCCAGCAGCCAGTACACCTTC	CASSQYTF
TRBD2	NA	TRBV4-1	TRBJ2-1	TGCGCCAGCAGCCAACTGGGACTAGCAAATGAGCAGTTCTTC	CASSQLGLANEQFF
TRBD2	NA	TRBV7-2	TRBJ2-5	TGTGCCAGCAGCGCCGGGGGGGCGAAGGAGACCCAGTACTTC	CASSAGGAKETQYF
NA	NA	TRBV18	TRBJ1-1	TGTGCCAGCTCACCGAACGGGAACACTGAAGCTTTCTTT	CASSPNGNTEAFF
TRBD1	NA	TRBV5-4	TRBJ1-4	TGTGCCAGCAGCTTGGGGGGACAGGAGGCCGAAAAACTGTTTTTT	CASSLGGQEAEKLFF
NA	NA	TRBV5-8	TRBJ2-5	TGTGCCAGCAGCCTGGGAGGGGGCGGAGAGACCCAGTACTTC	CASSLGGGGETQYF
TRBD1	NA	TRBV5-1	TRBJ2-1	TGCGCCAGCAGTCCGGCGTCCGGGACAGGGATCAGTGAGCAGTTCTTC	CASSPASGTGISEQFF
NA	once	TRBV30	TRBJ1-2	TGTGCCTCGCCCCGGAGTAACTATGGCTACACCTTC	CASPRSNYGYTF
NA	NA	TRBV5-6	TRBJ1-1	TGTGCCAGCAGCTTGGCTCTGAACACTGAAGCTTTCTTT	CASSLALNTEAFF
NA	NA	TRBV7-2	TRBJ1-4	TGTGCCAGCAGCTTAGAGTGGACTGATTTTAATGAAAAACTGTTTTTT	CASSLEWTDFNEKLFF
TRBD1	NA	TRBV3-1/TRBV3-2	TRBJ2-2	TGTGCCAGCAGCCAATTGAGCCAGGGGGTGGCCGGGGAGCTGTTTTTT	CASSQLSQGVAGELFF
TRBD1	few	TRBV6-2/TRBV6-3	TRBJ1-2	TGTGCCAGCAGTTACTCGGGGACAGGGTCCCTCTATGGCTACACCTTC	CASSYSGTGSLYGYTF
TRBD2	NA	TRBV10-3	TRBJ2-1	TGTGCCATCAGTGGACTAGCACTGGGTGAGCAGTTCTTC	CAISGLALGEQFF